This T cell receptor (beta chain) was sequenced in a study of blood T cell repertoires in COVID-19. Study background: Samples taken during acute and convalescent COVID-19 were collected in the United States, Italy and Spain.

Per the original methods: Researchers report that nucleated cell counts were estimated from reference gene primer amplification. This table comes from immunoSEQ multiplex PCR, and its TCRdb copy is limited to in-frame clones, with some not included. V and J calls and clone size come straight from that table; D and trimming were deduced from the DNA. The sample holds some 300,000 clones, around 87% seen once. Germline V gives CDR1 SGHRS, CDR2 YFSETQ. V trimming: 6 bases; J trimming: 3 bases; junction bases outside the gene matches: 5. This CDR3 region has 13 residues. Sequenced: peripheral blood. V is TRBV5-1 and J is TRBJ1-1; 7 positions match TRBD1. The TCR originated in a man aged 70-80 years with acute or convalescent COVID-19. The CDR3 here is CASMLQGDTEAFF. The CDR3 DNA reads as TGCGCCAGCATGCTCCAGGGGGACACTGAAGCTTTCTTT.